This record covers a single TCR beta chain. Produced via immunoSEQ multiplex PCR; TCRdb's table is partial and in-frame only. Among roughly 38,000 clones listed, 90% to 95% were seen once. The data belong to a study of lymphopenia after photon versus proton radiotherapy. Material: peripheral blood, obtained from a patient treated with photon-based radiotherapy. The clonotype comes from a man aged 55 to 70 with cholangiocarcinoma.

CDR3 sequence (DNA): TGCGCCAGCAGCCAAGTTTCGGGGGACACTGAAGCTTTCTTT. Translation gives CASSQVSGDTEAFF. This chain joins TRBV4-3 and TRBJ1-1, with a tentative D call TRBD1 (5 bases). This CDR3 has 14 residues. CDR1 is LGHNA, CDR2 YSLEER, per germline. The V end lost 1 base, the J end lost 3 bases, and 9 bases lay between the germline ends.